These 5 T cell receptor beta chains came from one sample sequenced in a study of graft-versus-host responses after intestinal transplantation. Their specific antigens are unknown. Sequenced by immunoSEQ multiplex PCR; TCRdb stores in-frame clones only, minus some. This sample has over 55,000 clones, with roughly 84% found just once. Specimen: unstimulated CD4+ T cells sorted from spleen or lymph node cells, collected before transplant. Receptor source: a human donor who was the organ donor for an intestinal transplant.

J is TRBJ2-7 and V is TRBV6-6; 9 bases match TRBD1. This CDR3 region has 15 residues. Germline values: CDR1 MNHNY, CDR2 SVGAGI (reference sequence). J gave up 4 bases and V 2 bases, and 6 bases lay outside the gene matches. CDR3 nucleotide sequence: TGTGCCAGCAGTTACACCGGGACAGGGCCGTACGAGCAGTACGTC. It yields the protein CASSYTGTGPYEQYV.

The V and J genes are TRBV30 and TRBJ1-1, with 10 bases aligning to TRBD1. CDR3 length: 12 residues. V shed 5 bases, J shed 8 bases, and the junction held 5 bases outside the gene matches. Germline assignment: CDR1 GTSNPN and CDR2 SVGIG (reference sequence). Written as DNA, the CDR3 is TGTGCCTGGGGGGGACAGGGGAGCGAAGCTTTCTTT. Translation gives CAWGGQGSEAFF.

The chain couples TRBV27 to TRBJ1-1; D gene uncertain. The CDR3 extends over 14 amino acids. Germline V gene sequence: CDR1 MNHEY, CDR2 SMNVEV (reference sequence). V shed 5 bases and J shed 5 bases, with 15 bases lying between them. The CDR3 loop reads CASSPRGWGTEAFF. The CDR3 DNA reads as TGTGCCAGCAGTCCCCGAGGGTGGGGAACTGAAGCTTTCTTT.

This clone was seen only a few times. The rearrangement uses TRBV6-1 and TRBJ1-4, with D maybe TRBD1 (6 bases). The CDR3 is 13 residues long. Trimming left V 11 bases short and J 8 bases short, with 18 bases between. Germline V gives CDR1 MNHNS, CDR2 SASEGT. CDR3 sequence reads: CACGSAGDEKLFF. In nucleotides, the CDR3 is TGTGCCTGTGGTTCTGCAGGGGACGAAAAACTGTTTTTT.

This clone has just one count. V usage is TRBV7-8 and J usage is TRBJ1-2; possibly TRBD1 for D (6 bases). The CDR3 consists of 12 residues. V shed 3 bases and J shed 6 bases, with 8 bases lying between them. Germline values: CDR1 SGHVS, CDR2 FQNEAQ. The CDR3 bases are TGTGCCAGCAGCTTCGGACAGAATGGCTACACCTTC. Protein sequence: CASSFGQNGYTF.